What follows are 19 T cell receptor beta chains derived from one specimen sequenced in a study of cytomegalovirus exposure and HLA in healthy donors. The PCR was carried out with 60 Vbeta primers and 13 Jbeta primers. The protocol was immunoSEQ multiplex PCR, while the TCRdb copy is restricted to in-frame clones and leaves out a portion. The sample has approximately 95,000 clones, 78% seen once. What was sequenced was PBMCs. Receptor source: a woman between 35 and 50 years old in good health and CMV-seropositive.

The chain couples TRBV27 to TRBJ2-1; a weak D match, TRBD1 (6 bases). CDR3 length: 14 amino acids. From germline, CDR1 is MNHEY and CDR2 SMNVEV (reference sequence). V was pared by 10 bases and J by 6 bases, with 19 bases between. CDR3: CATSVIGGGNEQFF. DNA of the CDR3: TGTGCCACCTCAGTCATAGGGGGTGGCAATGAGCAGTTCTTC.

The rearrangement links TRBV18 to TRBJ1-2; a weak D match, TRBD1 (6 bases). The ends were cut back, 3 bases at V and 3 bases at J, with 11 bases in the middle. Germline assignment: CDR1 KGHSH and CDR2 LQKENI. The CDR3 is 14 amino acids. CDR3 amino acids: CASSPDGQYYGYTF. CDR3 DNA: TGTGCCAGCTCACCTGACGGACAGTACTATGGCTACACCTTC.

The chain has TRBV7-8 and TRBJ2-1; TRBD2 matches at 8 bases. Unmatched junction bases numbered 11, after V lost 7 bases and J lost 9 bases. Germline V gives CDR1 SGHVS, CDR2 FQNEAQ. CDR3 length: 14 amino acids. The CDR3 sequence: CASNFGGASFEQFF. The CDR3 DNA follows: TGTGCCAGCAACTTCGGGGGGGCTAGCTTTGAGCAGTTCTTC.

The gene calls are TRBV6-6 and TRBJ2-7, with 8 bases fitting TRBD1. The CDR3 is 14 amino acids. Germline V gene data show CDR1 as MNHNY and CDR2 as SVGAGI (reference sequence). The junction had 6 bases not matched to a gene; V was cut back by 7 bases and J by 1 base. CDR3 sequence: CASNLQGGSYEQYF. The CDR3 DNA reads TGTGCCAGCAACCTACAGGGGGGATCCTACGAGCAGTACTTC.

A remark on this clone: A read error may be the cause here, since a much bigger clone is one base away. This sample includes further DNA sequences coding for the same CDR3. V usage is TRBV10-3 and J usage is TRBJ1-1, with TRBD1 as a possible D gene (5 bases). Trimming pared 4 bases from V and 1 base from J, leaving 7 bases between. This CDR3 region has 13 residues. Germline V gene lookup returns CDR1 ENHRY and CDR2 SYGVKD. Here the CDR3 DNA reads TGTGCCATCAGTGTCCAGGGGAACACTGAAGCTTTCTTT. Amino acids: CAISVQGNTEAFF.

V usage is TRBV4-1 and J usage is TRBJ1-5; no clear D. Germline V gene sequence: CDR1 MGHRA, CDR2 YSYEKL. The CDR3 has 19 residues. V shed 3 bases and J shed 0 bases, with 21 bases lying between them. The CDR3 protein is CASSHYLQPGLYSNQPQHF. CDR3 nucleotide sequence: TGCGCCAGCAGCCATTATCTCCAACCGGGTCTTTATAGCAATCAGCCCCAGCATTTT.

This clone was observed once. J is TRBJ2-7 and V is TRBV5-4; 16 bases agree with TRBD2. Losses at the gene ends were 4 bases for V and 4 bases for J; bases not matched to a gene: 2. This CDR3 is built from 15 residues. Germline loops: CDR1 SGHNT, CDR2 YYREEE (reference sequence). In DNA, the CDR3 is TGTGCCAGCAGCACGGGACTAGCGGGAGGGTACGAGCAGTACTTC. Translated, it gives CASSTGLAGGYEQYF.

V and J are TRBV7-9 and TRBJ2-7; 7 positions match TRBD1. CDR1 and CDR2 from the germline V gene are SEHNR and FQNEAQ (reference sequence). The ends lost 10 bases at V and 5 bases at J; junction bases unmatched: 8. The CDR3 spans 12 residues. The CDR3 DNA follows: TGTGCCACCAGGGACAGATTCAACGAGCAGTACTTC. Residues: CATRDRFNEQYF.

The chain joins TRBV10-3 to TRBJ2-5, with 12 bases lining up with TRBD2. This CDR3 has 13 amino acids. V lost 8 bases and J lost 2; bases outside the gene matches: 0. Per the germline V gene, CDR1 is ENHRY and CDR2 is SYGVKD. CDR3 sequence: CAIGTSGQETQYF. The DNA for the CDR3 is TGTGCCATCGGGACTAGCGGGCAAGAGACCCAGTACTTC.

CDR3 sequence reads: CASSASRTGNNQPQHF. The DNA of the CDR3 is TGTGCCAGCAGTGCCTCCAGGACAGGGAATAATCAGCCCCAGCATTTT. V and J are TRBV28 and TRBJ1-5, with 8 nucleotides matching TRBD1. Germline V gene lookup returns CDR1 MDHEN and CDR2 SYDVKM. The length of the CDR3 is 16 residues. Trimming took 5 bases from V and 4 from J; bases not matched to a gene: 10. The full variable domain, with the rest looked up from reference TRBV28 and TRBJ1-5, is DVKVTQSSRYLVKRTGEKVFLECVQDMDHENMFWYRQDPGLGLRLIYFSYDVKMKEKGDIPEGYSVSREKKERFSLILESASTNQTSMYLCASSASRTGNNQPQHFGDGTRLSIL.

This sequence joins TRBV30 and TRBJ2-2, with TRBD2 matching 8 bases. This CDR3 is built from 13 residues. After removal of 7 bases from V and 5 bases from J, the junction contained 6 bases not matched to a gene. Germline CDR1 reads GTSNPN; CDR2 reads SVGIG (reference sequence). This chain's CDR3 is CALSGRGTGELFF. DNA for the CDR3: TGTGCCTTAAGCGGGAGAGGGACCGGGGAGCTGTTTTTT.

This clone was seen just once. CDR3 in DNA: TGTGCCAGCAGCCCAAGACAGTCCAATGAAAAACTGTTTTTT. Amino acid sequence: CASSPRQSNEKLFF. This rearrangement joins TRBV7-8 to TRBJ1-4, with D perhaps TRBD1 (5 bases). This CDR3 has 14 amino acids. Trimming took 5 bases from V and 5 from J, leaving 12 bases between them. The germline V gene encodes CDR1 SGHVS and CDR2 FQNEAQ.

This sequence joins TRBV10-3 and TRBJ1-1; 7 nucleotides agree with TRBD1. The germline gives CDR1 ENHRY, CDR2 SYGVKD. V trimming: 4 bases; J trimming: 4 bases; junction bases outside the gene matches: 9. This CDR3 has 15 residues. The CDR3 loop reads CAISVTGESATEAFF. The CDR3 nucleotides are TGTGCCATCAGTGTAACAGGGGAATCGGCCACTGAAGCTTTCTTT.

The sample holds a few counts of this clone. The chain has TRBV5-4 and TRBJ2-7; D remains ambiguous. This CDR3 spans 14 amino acids. From germline, CDR1 is SGHNT and CDR2 YYREEE (reference sequence). V lost 2 bases to trimming and J lost 2 bases, with 11 bases between them. CDR3 amino acids: CASSLNTAAYEQYF. The CDR3 bases are TGTGCCAGCAGCTTAAATACGGCGGCCTACGAGCAGTACTTC.

DNA of the CDR3: TGCGCCAGCAGCGGAACGGGACTAGCGGGAGGGCCCTTGGATCCCTCCGAGCAGTACTTC. Protein product: CASSGTGLAGGPLDPSEQYF. This sequence joins TRBV5-1 and TRBJ2-7, with 16 positions matching TRBD2. Per germline, CDR1 SGHRS and CDR2 YFSETQ. The CDR3 contains 20 residues. V shed 4 bases, J shed 6 bases, and the junction held 19 bases outside the gene matches.

This chain uses TRBV6-5 with TRBJ1-2; TRBD1 aligns across 7 bases. The trim removed 6 bases at V and 3 bases at J, leaving 10 bases unmatched. From germline, CDR1 is MNHEY and CDR2 SVGAGI. The CDR3 totals 15 residues. CDR3 sequence reads: CASSSDRDDDYGYTF. For the CDR3, the DNA is TGTGCCAGCAGCTCTGACAGGGATGATGACTATGGCTACACCTTC.

The table lists this clone with a few counts. The chain employs TRBV9 and TRBJ2-6; TRBD2 might be the D (6 bases). Germline V gene lookup returns CDR1 SGDLS and CDR2 YYNGEE. The CDR3 extends over 19 amino acids. V was cut by 4 bases and J by 0 bases, with 20 bases left in between. The CDR3 loop is CASSPSGVAASSGANVLTF. In DNA, the CDR3 is TGTGCCAGCAGCCCCTCCGGGGTAGCGGCCAGCTCTGGGGCCAACGTCCTGACTTTC.

Of note for this clone: The junction and the germline gene differ at one end; a read error may be behind it. The sample holds other DNA sequences that translate to the same CDR3. V usage is TRBV19 and J usage is TRBJ1-1, with unresolved D. This CDR3 has 13 amino acids. Germline V gene lookup returns CDR1 LNHDA and CDR2 SQIVND (reference sequence). The chain's CDR3 is CASSMTVNTEAFF. The DNA of the CDR3 is TGTGCCAGTAGTATGACTGTGAACACTGAGGCTTTCTTT.

The V gene is TRBV11-3, the J gene TRBJ2-3; no clear D. The CDR3 loop spans 17 amino acids. Trimming took 1 base from V and 0 from J, leaving 14 bases between them. Germline V CDR1 and CDR2: SGHNT, YENEEA. In nucleotides, the CDR3 is TGTGCCAGCAGCTTAGGGGCAGCCGGTCCTAGCACAGATACGCAGTATTTT. It is translated as CASSLGAAGPSTDTQYF.